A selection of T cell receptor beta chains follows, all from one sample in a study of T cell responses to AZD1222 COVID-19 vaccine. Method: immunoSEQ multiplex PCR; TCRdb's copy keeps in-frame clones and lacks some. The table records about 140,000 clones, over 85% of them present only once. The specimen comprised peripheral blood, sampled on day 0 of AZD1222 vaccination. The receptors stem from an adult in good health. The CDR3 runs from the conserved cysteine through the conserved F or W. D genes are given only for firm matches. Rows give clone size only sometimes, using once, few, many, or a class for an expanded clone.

cdr3_aa: CASSLEGNLYEQYF
cdr3_nt: TGTGCCAGCAGCTTAGAAGGGAACCTCTACGAGCAGTACTTC
clone_size: .
d_call: .
j_call: TRBJ2-7
cdr3_length: 14
v_call: TRBV7-9

cdr3_aa: CASSPDRREDIQYF
cdr3_nt: TGCGCCAGCAGCCCCGACAGGCGTGAGGACATTCAGTACTTC
clone_size: .
d_call: .
j_call: TRBJ2-4
cdr3_length: 14
v_call: TRBV4-3

cdr3_aa: CATGTGPRADRSSYNEQFF
cdr3_nt: TGCGCCACCGGCACCGGGCCCAGGGCGGATAGAAGCTCCTACAATGAGCAGTTCTTC
clone_size: once
d_call: .
j_call: TRBJ2-1
cdr3_length: 19
v_call: TRBV5-1

cdr3_aa: CASSQLAGEGTDTQYF
cdr3_nt: TGTGCCAGCAGTCAACTAGCGGGTGAAGGCACAGATACGCAGTATTTT
clone_size: few
d_call: TRBD2
j_call: TRBJ2-3
cdr3_length: 16
v_call: TRBV6-2/TRBV6-3

cdr3_aa: CASSRRSGSDDEQYF
cdr3_nt: TGCGCCAGCAGCCGACGCAGCGGGAGTGATGACGAGCAGTACTTC
clone_size: .
d_call: TRBD2
j_call: TRBJ2-7
cdr3_length: 15
v_call: TRBV4-3

cdr3_aa: CASSDRGDEQFF
cdr3_nt: TGTGCCAGCAGCGACCGAGGCGATGAGCAGTTCTTC
clone_size: .
d_call: .
j_call: TRBJ2-1
cdr3_length: 12
v_call: TRBV5-4

cdr3_aa: CASRPDRANYGYTF
cdr3_nt: TGTGCCAGCAGGCCAGACAGGGCTAACTATGGCTACACCTTC
clone_size: .
d_call: TRBD1
j_call: TRBJ1-2
cdr3_length: 14
v_call: TRBV2

cdr3_aa: CASSGFREGEQYF
cdr3_nt: TGTGCCAGCAGTGGGTTTCGTGAAGGCGAGCAGTACTTC
clone_size: .
d_call: .
j_call: TRBJ2-7
cdr3_length: 13
v_call: TRBV5-6

cdr3_aa: CASMGGGPYNEQFF
cdr3_nt: TGTGCCAGCATGGGAGGAGGGCCTTACAATGAGCAGTTCTTC
clone_size: .
d_call: .
j_call: TRBJ2-1
cdr3_length: 14
v_call: TRBV27

cdr3_aa: CASSPSGAGYYNEQFF
cdr3_nt: TGTGCCAGTAGTCCGTCGGGAGCGGGTTATTACAATGAGCAGTTCTTC
clone_size: .
d_call: .
j_call: TRBJ2-1
cdr3_length: 16
v_call: TRBV19

cdr3_aa: CASSDWGFNSYEQYF
cdr3_nt: TGTGCCAGCAGTGACTGGGGCTTCAACTCCTACGAGCAGTACTTC
clone_size: .
d_call: .
j_call: TRBJ2-7
cdr3_length: 15
v_call: TRBV6-4

cdr3_aa: CASSFSQPQHF
cdr3_nt: TGTGCCAGCAGTTTTAGTCAGCCCCAGCATTTT
clone_size: .
d_call: .
j_call: TRBJ1-5
cdr3_length: 11
v_call: TRBV28

cdr3_aa: CAWAPGRVNTEAFF
cdr3_nt: TGTGCCTGGGCCCCAGGCCGAGTGAACACTGAAGCTTTCTTT
clone_size: .
d_call: .
j_call: TRBJ1-1
cdr3_length: 14
v_call: TRBV30

cdr3_aa: CASKGISYEQYF
cdr3_nt: TGTGCCAGCAAGGGGATATCCTACGAGCAGTACTTC
clone_size: .
d_call: .
j_call: TRBJ2-7
cdr3_length: 12
v_call: TRBV27

cdr3_aa: CASSRGRDTGELFF
cdr3_nt: TGTGCCAGCAGTAGGGGCCGAGACACCGGGGAGCTGTTTTTT
clone_size: .
d_call: .
j_call: TRBJ2-2
cdr3_length: 14
v_call: TRBV28

cdr3_aa: CSGYSNEVQYF
cdr3_nt: TGCAGTGGTTACTCCAACGAGGTGCAGTATTTT
clone_size: .
d_call: .
j_call: TRBJ2-3
cdr3_length: 11
v_call: TRBV20-1

cdr3_aa: CASSWRNRNTEAFF
cdr3_nt: TGTGCCAGCAGCTGGCGGAACAGGAACACTGAAGCTTTCTTT
clone_size: .
d_call: .
j_call: TRBJ1-1
cdr3_length: 14
v_call: TRBV7-2

cdr3_aa: CASSFQGSAEQYF
cdr3_nt: TGTGCCAGCAGTTTTCAGGGATCGGCCGAGCAGTACTTC
clone_size: .
d_call: .
j_call: TRBJ2-7
cdr3_length: 13
v_call: TRBV12-3/TRBV12-4

cdr3_aa: CASSQTGFNQPQHF
cdr3_nt: TGTGCCAGCAGCCAGACAGGCTTCAATCAGCCCCAGCATTTT
clone_size: few
d_call: .
j_call: TRBJ1-5
cdr3_length: 14
v_call: TRBV3-1/TRBV3-2

cdr3_aa: CASSQEGGTNIQYF
cdr3_nt: TGTGCCAGCAGCCAAGAGGGAGGGACCAACATTCAGTACTTC
clone_size: .
d_call: TRBD2
j_call: TRBJ2-4
cdr3_length: 14
v_call: TRBV4-2